A selection of T cell receptor beta chains follows, all from one sample in a study of liver allograft versus peripheral blood T cells. From the reads, TCRdb called clonotypes with MiXCR, one entry per CDR3 protein. Among approximately 9,000 distinct CDR3 sequences listed, around 20% were seen once. These receptors all stem from a human patient who had a liver transplant. The T cells may partly be graft donor cells. Each CDR3 is given with its conserved first and last residue. The order of the fields is clone size, D gene, V gene, J gene, CDR3 protein, CDR3 DNA. D genes are given only for firm matches. Rows may omit the clone size; those that give it use once, few, many or a size class.

>NA|NA|TRBV7-9|TRBJ2-7
CASSLALRTERASYEQYF
TGTGCCAGCAGCTTAGCGCTTAGGACGGAGAGAGCGAGTTACGAGCAGTACTTC
>NA|NA|TRBV18|TRBJ2-7
CASSLGGTSVYEQYF
TGTGCCAGCTCCTTGGGAGGGACATCCGTCTACGAGCAGTACTTC
>medium-sized|NA|TRBV19|TRBJ1-5
CASSMTGRGQPQHF
TGTGCCAGTAGTATGACGGGGCGAGGTCAGCCCCAGCATTTT
>few|NA|TRBV6-2/TRBV6-3|TRBJ1-5
CASSYRTGAVRASNQPQHF
TGTGCCAGCAGTTACAGGACGGGAGCCGTTAGGGCTAGCAATCAGCCCCAGCATTTT
>few|NA|TRBV19|TRBJ1-2
CASSRGGQNYGYTF
TGTGCCAGTAGTAGAGGTGGGCAGAACTATGGCTACACCTTC
>medium-sized|NA|TRBV19|TRBJ1-1
CASSVWMGDTEAFF
TGTGCCAGTAGTGTATGGATGGGGGACACTGAAGCTTTCTTT
>many|TRBD1|TRBV15|TRBJ1-1
CATSRARGQGKSEAFF
TGTGCCACCAGCAGAGCTCGGGGACAGGGGAAATCTGAAGCTTTCTTT
>medium-sized|TRBD1|TRBV6-2/TRBV6-3|TRBJ1-4
CASSYPGTAFEKLFF
TGTGCCAGCAGTTACCCCGGGACAGCTTTTGAAAAACTGTTTTTT
>few|TRBD1|TRBV6-6|TRBJ1-5
CASSTDRGNQPQHF
TGTGCCAGCAGTACGGACAGGGGGAATCAGCCCCAGCATTTT
>NA|NA|TRBV12-3/TRBV12-4|TRBJ1-4
CASRSGRTNEKLFF
TGTGCCAGCAGATCCGGGAGGACTAATGAAAAACTGTTTTTT
>many|NA|TRBV18|TRBJ1-4
CASSPPDGEKLFF
TGTGCCAGCTCACCACCGGATGGTGAAAAACTGTTTTTT
>NA|NA|TRBV19|TRBJ2-7
CASNPGKGETEQYF
TGTGCCAGTAATCCCGGGAAAGGGGAGACGGAGCAGTACTTC
>few|NA|TRBV20-1|TRBJ1-2
CSARDAGVNYGYTF
TGCAGTGCTAGAGACGCAGGGGTCAACTATGGCTACACCTTC
>medium-sized|NA|TRBV6-1|TRBJ1-2
CASSAGTQAGGYTF
TGTGCCAGCAGTGCCGGGACACAAGCTGGTGGCTACACCTTC
>NA|NA|TRBV6-5|TRBJ1-2
CTSSYFERGGYTF
TGTACCAGCAGTTACTTCGAACGGGGTGGCTACACCTTC
>many|NA|TRBV19|TRBJ1-4
CASRRSRGGATNEKLFF
TGTGCCAGTCGACGTTCGAGGGGGGGAGCAACTAATGAAAAACTGTTTTTT
>medium-sized|TRBD1|TRBV19|TRBJ1-2
CASSWRTGGGYTF
TGTGCCAGTAGCTGGAGGACAGGGGGTGGCTACACCTTC
>many|NA|TRBV5-6|TRBJ1-6
CASSLVGEVSPLHF
TGTGCCAGCAGCTTGGTGGGGGAGGTTTCACCCCTCCACTTT
>NA|NA|TRBV12-5|TRBJ1-5
CASGPDSNQPQHF
TGTGCTAGTGGCCCAGACAGCAATCAGCCCCAGCATTTT
>few|NA|TRBV12-3/TRBV12-4|TRBJ1-1
CASSLRVVNTEAFF
TGTGCCAGCAGTTTACGGGTGGTGAACACTGAAGCTTTCTTT
>NA|NA|TRBV20-1|TRBJ1-1
CSASSGAMNTEAFF
TGCAGTGCTAGTAGCGGGGCGATGAACACTGAAGCTTTCTTT
>NA|NA|TRBV28|TRBJ1-2
CASNWGRGNGYTF
TGTGCCAGCAACTGGGGGCGCGGGAATGGCTACACCTTC
>medium-sized|NA|TRBV6-2/TRBV6-3|TRBJ1-1
CASNLFQRTEAFF
TGTGCCAGCAACCTTTTCCAACGCACTGAAGCTTTCTTT
>medium-sized|NA|TRBV30|TRBJ2-2
CAQGPGGLRTGELFF
TGTGCCCAAGGGCCCGGGGGCCTCCGCACCGGGGAGCTGTTTTTT
>many|NA|TRBV6-2/TRBV6-3|TRBJ1-5
CASREDYQPQHF
TGTGCCAGCAGGGAGGATTATCAGCCCCAGCATTTT
>medium-sized|TRBD1|TRBV29-1|TRBJ1-2
CSVADGQGGNGYTF
TGCAGCGTTGCCGATGGACAGGGGGGGAATGGCTACACCTTC
>many|TRBD1|TRBV7-9|TRBJ1-6
CASSDRETSPLHF
TGTGCCAGCAGTGACAGGGAGACCTCACCCCTCCACTTT
>few|NA|TRBV7-9|TRBJ1-3
CASSLDAGNTIYF
TGTGCCAGCAGCTTAGATGCAGGAAACACCATATATTTT
>NA|NA|TRBV7-9|TRBJ1-1
CASSGGPNTEAFF
TGTGCCAGCAGTGGCGGCCCGAACACTGAAGCTTTCTTT
>medium-sized|TRBD1|TRBV29-1|TRBJ1-4
CSVGKVQGSTNEKLFF
TGCAGCGTTGGGAAAGTACAGGGGTCAACTAATGAAAAACTGTTTTTT
>medium-sized|NA|TRBV18|TRBJ1-2
CASSPLQGGLYGYTF
TGTGCCAGCTCACCACTACAGGGAGGGCTGTATGGCTACACCTTC
>few|NA|TRBV9|TRBJ1-6
CASSVQGSFNSPLHF
TGTGCCAGCAGCGTACAGGGATCCTTTAATTCACCCCTCCACTTT
>few|TRBD2|TRBV12-5|TRBJ2-7
CASGLSSGAWEQYF
TGTGCTAGTGGTTTGTCTAGCGGGGCGTGGGAGCAGTACTTC
>medium-sized|NA|TRBV5-4|TRBJ1-1
CASSLIVGTEAFF
TGTGCCAGCAGCTTGATAGTCGGGACTGAAGCTTTCTTT
>many|NA|TRBV6-1|TRBJ2-7
CASREYGEQYF
TGTGCCAGCAGGGAGTATGGCGAGCAGTACTTC
>NA|TRBD1|TRBV27|TRBJ2-7
CASSFRGQGRSSYEQYF
TGTGCCAGCAGTTTCCGGGGACAGGGGCGCAGCTCCTACGAGCAGTACTTC
>many|NA|TRBV15|TRBJ2-1
CATSRSVGGSYNEQFF
TGTGCCACCAGCAGATCCGTTGGGGGGTCCTACAATGAGCAGTTCTTC
>medium-sized|NA|TRBV6-1|TRBJ1-4
CASSEGRINEKLFF
TGTGCCAGCAGTGAAGGACGGATTAATGAAAAACTGTTTTTT
>NA|NA|TRBV12-3/TRBV12-4|TRBJ1-1
CASSFGQPNTEAFF
TGTGCCAGCAGTTTCGGACAGCCGAACACTGAAGCTTTCTTT
>many|NA|TRBV7-2|TRBJ1-5
CASSLGGIQPQHF
TGTGCCAGCAGCTTGGGGGGAATTCAGCCCCAGCATTTT
>many|NA|TRBV19|TRBJ2-3
CASSRADSSTDTQYF
TGTGCCAGTAGTCGGGCGGACTCTAGCACAGATACGCAGTATTTT
>many|NA|TRBV5-4|TRBJ1-5
CASSIPGAPQHF
TGTGCCAGCAGCATACCGGGAGCGCCCCAGCATTTT
>many|TRBD1|TRBV30|TRBJ1-3
CAWMRAGGNSGNTIYF
TGTGCCTGGATGAGGGCAGGGGGGAACTCTGGAAACACCATATATTTT
>medium-sized|NA|TRBV6-1|TRBJ1-2
CASSEVVGSFYGYTF
TGTGCCAGCAGTGAAGTTGTTGGCAGCTTTTATGGCTACACCTTC
>NA|NA|TRBV18|TRBJ2-7
CASSREMRGWEQYF
TGTGCCAGCTCACGCGAGATGAGGGGTTGGGAGCAGTACTTC